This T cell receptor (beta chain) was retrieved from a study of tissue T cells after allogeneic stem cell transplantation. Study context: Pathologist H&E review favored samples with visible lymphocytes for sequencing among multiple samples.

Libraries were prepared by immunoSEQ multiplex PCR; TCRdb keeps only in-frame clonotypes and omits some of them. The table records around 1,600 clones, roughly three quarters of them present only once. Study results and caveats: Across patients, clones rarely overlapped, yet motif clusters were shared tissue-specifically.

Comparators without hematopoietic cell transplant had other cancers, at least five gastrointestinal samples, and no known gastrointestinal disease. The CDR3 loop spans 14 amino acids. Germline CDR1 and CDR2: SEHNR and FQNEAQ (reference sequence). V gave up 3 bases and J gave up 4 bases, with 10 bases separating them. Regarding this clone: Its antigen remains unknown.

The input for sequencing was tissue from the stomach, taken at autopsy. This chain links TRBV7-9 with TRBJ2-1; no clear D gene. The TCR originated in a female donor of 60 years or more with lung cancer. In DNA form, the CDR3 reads TGTGCCAGCAGCTTGCCGCCCGGTTACAATGAGCAGTTCTTC. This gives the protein CASSLPPGYNEQFF.